The 13 T cell receptor beta chains below were found in one sample sequenced in a study of T cell changes during pregnancy in multiple sclerosis. Data came from immunoSEQ multiplex PCR; TCRdb stores just in-frame clones and leaves some out. The data contain about 75,000 clones, 80% to 95% of them seen just once; the ten biggest clones take up 0.43%. The material sequenced was CD4+ T cells from peripheral blood mononuclear cells, taken before pregnancy. Receptors were obtained from a female donor with multiple sclerosis, enrolled in a pregnancy study.

This clone is judged medium-sized. The chain employs TRBV2 and TRBJ2-2, with D perhaps TRBD1 (5 bases). CDR3 length equals 13 residues. The ends were cut back, 6 bases at V and 5 bases at J, with 10 bases in the middle. Germline V gene lookup returns CDR1 SNHLY and CDR2 FYNNEI. The CDR3 here is CASRDSPTGELFF. CDR3 bases: TGTGCCAGCAGAGACAGTCCGACCGGGGAGCTGTTTTTT.

This chain links TRBV25-1 with TRBJ2-3, with TRBD2 matching 9 bases. The germline CDR1 and CDR2 sequences are MGHDK and SYGVNS. J was trimmed by 3 bases and V by 8 bases; bases with no gene match: 6. The CDR3 totals 14 residues. DNA of the CDR3: TGTGCCAGCCAAAGCGGGAGGTTGACAGATACGCAGTATTTT. Its protein product is CASQSGRLTDTQYF.

The chain employs TRBV5-4 and TRBJ2-7, with 7 bases that match TRBD2. The CDR3 runs 16 residues. The junction had 11 bases not matched to a gene; V was cut back by 4 bases and J by 1 base. Germline CDR1 reads SGHNT; CDR2 reads YYREEE (reference sequence). The CDR3 bases are TGTGCCAGCAGCGCAGAACTAGCGACAATGTCCTACGAGCAGTACTTC. Its translation: CASSAELATMSYEQYF.

CDR3 loop: CASSQAVGGVLNQPQHF. The CDR3 DNA follows: TGCGCCAGCAGCCAAGCGGTCGGGGGGGTCCTAAATCAGCCCCAGCATTTT. V is TRBV4-1 and J is TRBJ1-5, with a possible D match to TRBD1 (5 bases). This CDR3 contains 17 residues. Trimming took 1 base from V and 4 from J, leaving 17 bases between them. Germline V gene data show CDR1 as MGHRA and CDR2 as YSYEKL.

In its sample, this clone was seen once. V usage is TRBV7-7 and J usage is TRBJ1-5; D might be TRBD1 (5 bases). Between the trimmed V and J ends, which lost 2 bases and 5 bases, there was a span of 16 bases. The CDR3 length is 16 residues. The germline CDR1 and CDR2 sequences are SSHAT and FNYEAQ (reference sequence). CDR3 sequence reads: CASSLSVTEPDQPQHF. The CDR3 bases are TGTGCCAGCAGCTTATCGGTGACAGAACCGGATCAGCCCCAGCATTTT.

The gene calls are TRBV6-5 and TRBJ1-3; D unclear. The CDR3 is 14 residues long. Germline V gives CDR1 MNHEY, CDR2 SVGAGI. Trimming shortened V by 5 bases and J by 1 base, and 9 bases separated the two germline ends. The DNA of the CDR3 is TGTGCCAGCAGTCCGGTCCCGTCTGGAAACACCATATATTTT. Protein sequence: CASSPVPSGNTIYF.

J is TRBJ2-1 and V is TRBV23-1; a weak D match, TRBD1 (6 bases). TRBV23-1 is placed among ORFs of uncertain function. The V and J ends lost 3 bases and 3 bases respectively, with 12 bases between them. The CDR3 has 15 residues. CDR3 loop: CASSHFKDSYNEQFF. Here the CDR3 DNA reads TGCGCCAGCAGTCATTTCAAGGACAGCTACAATGAGCAGTTCTTC.

In its sample, this clone was seen once. The V gene is TRBV6-5, the J gene TRBJ1-1; D is undetermined. V lost 0 bases and J lost 0, with 8 bases in between. Germline V gives CDR1 MNHEY, CDR2 SVGAGI. This CDR3 has 15 amino acids. CDR3 residues: CASSYSGVVNTEAFF. In DNA, the CDR3 is TGTGCCAGCAGTTACTCCGGGGTGGTGAACACTGAAGCTTTCTTT.

The rearrangement links TRBV13 to TRBJ2-7; possible D gene TRBD1, 6 bases. Germline lookup yields CDR1 PRHDT and CDR2 FYEKMQ (reference sequence). The CDR3 sequence is 14 residues long. V gave up 4 bases and J gave up 2 bases, with 12 bases separating them. CDR3 loop: CASSSRGGAYEQYF. The DNA for the CDR3 is TGTGCCAGCAGCTCCCGAGGGGGAGCCTACGAGCAGTACTTC.

The chain couples TRBV10-3 to TRBJ1-2, with 9 bases aligning to TRBD1. After removal of 8 bases from V and 8 bases from J, the junction contained 9 bases not matched to a gene. Germline-derived CDR1 and CDR2 are ENHRY and SYGVKD. The length of the CDR3 is 13 residues. This CDR3 is CAIVRDRDSGYTF. CDR3 nucleotides: TGTGCCATCGTCCGGGACAGGGACAGCGGCTACACCTTC.

This clone was picked up one time. DNA for the CDR3: TGTGCCACCAGCAGAGATGGGAGGGTTAAGCAGTTCTTC. It codes for CATSRDGRVKQFF. This chain uses TRBV15 with TRBJ2-1; 7 bases are a match to TRBD2. Trimming removed 0 bases from V and 11 bases from J; junction bases left unmatched: 4. Germline CDR1 LNHNV, CDR2 YYDKDF (reference sequence). This CDR3 contains 13 residues.

The V gene is TRBV7-3, the J gene TRBJ1-1, with 8 bases identical to TRBD1. Germline trimming cut 5 bases from V and 1 base from J; bases unmatched to any gene: 3. The CDR3 is 14 amino acids. Germline V gene sequence: CDR1 SGHTA, CDR2 FQGTGA. CDR3 sequence: CASSDRGGNTEAFF. The CDR3 DNA follows: TGTGCCAGCAGCGACAGGGGTGGGAACACTGAAGCTTTCTTT.

This chain uses TRBV9 with TRBJ2-1; weak D call: TRBD2 (5 bases). Germline V CDR1 and CDR2: SGDLS, YYNGEE. The CDR3 is made up of 16 amino acids. V was clipped by 4 bases and J by 2 bases, with 16 bases between them. Here the CDR3 reads CASSPRPAAPYNEQFF. The CDR3 DNA follows: TGTGCCAGCAGCCCCAGACCAGCGGCGCCCTACAATGAGCAGTTCTTC.